This T cell receptor beta chain was retrieved from a study of OX40 agonist ivuxolimab in advanced cancers. Study-level information: Patients treated during dose escalation were battling hepatocellular carcinoma, melanoma, renal cell or head and neck cancer.

Regarding the study as a whole: In the 0.1 to 3.0 mg/kg range, CD4+ and CD8+ blood T cells had expanded clonally by week 6.

To note about this clone: Antigen specificity is unknown.

The table came from immunoSEQ multiplex PCR; TCRdb's copy has only in-frame clones and leaves some out. The sample has over 15,000 clones; approximately 84% are singletons. There are 19 residues in the CDR3. Trimming stripped 3 bases from V and 0 bases from J, with 21 bases between. Germline values: CDR1 LNHDA, CDR2 SQIVND (reference sequence). The sequence was collected from an adult with an advanced solid tumor such as melanoma, head and neck, liver or kidney cancer. The chain combines TRBV19 with TRBJ1-5; maybe TRBD1 (6 bases). Source: CD4+ or CD8+ T cells sorted from blood, taken in a trial of the OX40 agonist ivuxolimab. The CDR3 DNA reads as TGTGCCAGTAGTATCAAGCAGGGGCCGCCGTTTTATAGCAATCAGCCCCAGCATTTT. Protein: CASSIKQGPPFYSNQPQHF.